The following is a TCR beta chain sequence with its context. The sample originates from a study of CD8 T cells in Susac syndrome. Study overall: Blood was drawn from patients with Susac syndrome. At that point, they were therapy-naive, on corticosteroids, or on intravenous immunoglobulin alone.

Germline V gives CDR1 PRHDT, CDR2 FYEKMQ (reference sequence). Trimming took off 4 bases at V and 1 base at J, with 10 bases between the two ends. CDR3 size: 15 residues. Random hexamers were used to reverse transcribe the RNA input (about 0.45 to 1 ug). The method of amplification for TCR beta CDR3 was immunoSEQ multiplex PCR, covering 54 Vbeta and 13 Jbeta. Via MiXCR, TCRdb re-called the immunoSEQ multiplex PCR reads, giving one row per CDR3 protein. Of approximately 190,000 distinct CDR3 sequences listed, roughly 94% were seen once; the top ten hold around 0.16%. The chain uses TRBV13 and TRBJ2-2, with a tentative D call TRBD2 (6 bases). The TCR sequence derives from a human donor with Susac syndrome. The sequenced material came from CD8+ T cells from PBMCs. The CDR3 nucleotides read TGTGCCAGCAGCTCAACCGGGGGGAACACCGGGGAGCTGTTTTTT. It encodes CASSSTGGNTGELFF.